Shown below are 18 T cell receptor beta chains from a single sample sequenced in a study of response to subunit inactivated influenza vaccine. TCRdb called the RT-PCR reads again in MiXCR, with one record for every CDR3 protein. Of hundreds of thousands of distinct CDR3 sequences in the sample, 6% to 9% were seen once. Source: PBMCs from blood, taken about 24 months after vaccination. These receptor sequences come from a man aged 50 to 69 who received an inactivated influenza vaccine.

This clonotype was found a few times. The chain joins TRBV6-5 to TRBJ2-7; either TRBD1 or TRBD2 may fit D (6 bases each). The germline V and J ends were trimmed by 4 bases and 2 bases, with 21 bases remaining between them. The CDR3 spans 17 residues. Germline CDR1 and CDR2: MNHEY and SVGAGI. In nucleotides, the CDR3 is TGTGCCAGCAGTTTACGATCTGCCGGGGGCCAAGCCTACGAGCAGTACTTC. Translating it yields CASSLRSAGGQAYEQYF.

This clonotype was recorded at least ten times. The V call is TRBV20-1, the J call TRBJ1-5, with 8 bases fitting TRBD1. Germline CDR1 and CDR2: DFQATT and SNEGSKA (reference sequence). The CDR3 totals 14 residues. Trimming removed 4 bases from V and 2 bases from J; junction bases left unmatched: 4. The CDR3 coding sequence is TGCAGTGCTACCGGGACAGGACGCAATCAGCCCCAGCATTTT. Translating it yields CSATGTGRNQPQHF.

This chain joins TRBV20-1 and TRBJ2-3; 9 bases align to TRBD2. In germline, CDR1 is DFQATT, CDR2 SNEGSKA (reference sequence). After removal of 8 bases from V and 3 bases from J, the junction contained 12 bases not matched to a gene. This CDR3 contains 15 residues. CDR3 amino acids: CSTPLGLATTDTQYF. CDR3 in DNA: TGCAGTACACCCCTCGGACTAGCGACAACAGATACGCAGTATTTT.

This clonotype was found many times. CDR3 DNA sequence: TGTGCCAGCAGTTACACGGGACTAGCGGACAATGAGCAGTTCTTC. Translated, it gives CASSYTGLADNEQFF. J is TRBJ2-1 and V is TRBV6-2 or TRBV6-3, with 11 bases aligning to TRBD2. Germline loops: CDR1 MNHEY, CDR2 SVGEGT. The CDR3 totals 15 residues. The trim removed 2 bases at V and 5 bases at J, leaving 2 bases unmatched.

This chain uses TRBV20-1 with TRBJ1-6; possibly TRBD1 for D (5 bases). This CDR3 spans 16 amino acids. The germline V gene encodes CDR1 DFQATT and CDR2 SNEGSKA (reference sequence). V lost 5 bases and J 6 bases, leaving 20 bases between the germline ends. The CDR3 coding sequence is TGCAGTGCTTTTCGGGACGGCTCGCGGTTTAATTCACCCCTCCACTTT. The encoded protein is CSAFRDGSRFNSPLHF.

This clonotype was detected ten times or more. The CDR3 region is CASGRSGSGSYEQYF. CDR3 DNA sequence: TGTGCCAGCGGACGTAGCGGGAGCGGGTCCTACGAGCAGTACTTC. The chain joins TRBV28 to TRBJ2-7; 9 nucleotides match TRBD2. Trimming at V came to 8 bases and at J to 1 base, leaving 9 bases not matched to a gene. This CDR3 contains 15 residues. Germline lookup yields CDR1 MDHEN and CDR2 SYDVKM.

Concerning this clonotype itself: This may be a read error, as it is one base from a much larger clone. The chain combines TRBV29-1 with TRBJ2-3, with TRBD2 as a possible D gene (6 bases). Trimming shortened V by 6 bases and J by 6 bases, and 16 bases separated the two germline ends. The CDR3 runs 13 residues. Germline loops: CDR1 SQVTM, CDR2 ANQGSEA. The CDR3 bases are TGCAGCGTAAATAGCCGGAGGGCGGATACGCAGTATTTT. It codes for CSVNSRRADTQYF.

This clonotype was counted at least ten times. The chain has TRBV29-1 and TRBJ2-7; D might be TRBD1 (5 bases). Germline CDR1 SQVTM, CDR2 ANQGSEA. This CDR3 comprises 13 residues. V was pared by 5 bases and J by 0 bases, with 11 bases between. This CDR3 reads CSVRTLSSYEQYF. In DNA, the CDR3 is TGCAGCGTTCGGACACTCAGCTCCTACGAGCAGTACTTC.

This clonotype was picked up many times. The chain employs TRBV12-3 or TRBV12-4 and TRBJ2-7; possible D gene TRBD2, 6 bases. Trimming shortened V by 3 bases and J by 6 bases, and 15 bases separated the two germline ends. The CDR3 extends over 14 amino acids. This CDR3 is CASSLSAGSIEQYF. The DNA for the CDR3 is TGTGCCAGCAGTTTGTCCGCGGGATCTATCGAGCAGTACTTC.

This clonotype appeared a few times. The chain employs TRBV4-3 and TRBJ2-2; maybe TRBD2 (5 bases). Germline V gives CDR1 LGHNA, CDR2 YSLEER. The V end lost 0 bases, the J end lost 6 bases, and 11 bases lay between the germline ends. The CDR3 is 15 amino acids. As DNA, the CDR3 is TGCGCCAGCAGCCAAGAGGCGAGGGTCGCCGGGGAGCTGTTTTTT. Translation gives CASSQEARVAGELFF.

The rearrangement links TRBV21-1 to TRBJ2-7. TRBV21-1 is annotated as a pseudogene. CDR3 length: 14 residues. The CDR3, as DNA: TGTGCCAGCAGCAAAGTTCCTGGGCTGTACGAGCAGTACTTC. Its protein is CASSKVPGLYEQYF.

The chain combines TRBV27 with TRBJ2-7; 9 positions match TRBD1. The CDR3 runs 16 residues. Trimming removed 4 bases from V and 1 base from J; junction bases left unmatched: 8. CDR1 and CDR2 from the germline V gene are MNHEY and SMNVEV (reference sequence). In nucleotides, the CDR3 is TGTGCCAGCAGTTCTCAGACAGGGGGATTATCCTACGAGCAGTACTTC. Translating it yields CASSSQTGGLSYEQYF.

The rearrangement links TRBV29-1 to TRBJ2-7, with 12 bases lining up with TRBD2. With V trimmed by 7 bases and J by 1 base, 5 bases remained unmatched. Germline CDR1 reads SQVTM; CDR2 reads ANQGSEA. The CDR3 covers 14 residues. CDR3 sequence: CSASLAGGSYEQYF. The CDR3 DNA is TGCAGCGCTTCACTAGCGGGGGGATCCTACGAGCAGTACTTC.

The CDR3 protein is CASSLVQSADTQYF. CDR3 nucleotide sequence: TGTGCCAGCAGCTTAGTCCAGTCGGCAGATACGCAGTATTTT. The chain couples TRBV7-9 to TRBJ2-3; D unresolved. The germline V gene has CDR1 SEHNR and CDR2 FQNEAQ (reference sequence). The V end was cut by 1 base, the J end by 4 bases, with 9 bases between. The CDR3 totals 14 residues.

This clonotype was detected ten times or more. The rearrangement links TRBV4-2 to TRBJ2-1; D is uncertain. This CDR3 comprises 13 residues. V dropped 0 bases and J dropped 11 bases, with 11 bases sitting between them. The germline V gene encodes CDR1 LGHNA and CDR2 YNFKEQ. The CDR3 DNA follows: TGTGCCAGCAGCCAAGATCCCCCCTCCCAGCAGTTCTTC. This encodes CASSQDPPSQQFF.

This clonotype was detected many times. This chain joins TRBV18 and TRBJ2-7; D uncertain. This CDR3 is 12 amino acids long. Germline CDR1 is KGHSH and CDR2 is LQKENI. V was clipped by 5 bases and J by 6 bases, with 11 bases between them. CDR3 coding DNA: TGTGCCAGCTCAGTGAATCAAGGCGAGCAGTACTTC. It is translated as CASSVNQGEQYF.

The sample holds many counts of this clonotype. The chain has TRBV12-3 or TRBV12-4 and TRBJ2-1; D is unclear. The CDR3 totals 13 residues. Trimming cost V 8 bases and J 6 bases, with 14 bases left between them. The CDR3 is CASGSRDTNEQFF. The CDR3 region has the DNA TGTGCCAGCGGATCCCGAGACACCAATGAGCAGTTCTTC.

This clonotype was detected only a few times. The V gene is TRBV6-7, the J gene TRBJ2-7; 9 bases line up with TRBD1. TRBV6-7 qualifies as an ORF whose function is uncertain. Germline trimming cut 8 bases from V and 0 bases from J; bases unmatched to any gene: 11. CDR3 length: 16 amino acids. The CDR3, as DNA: TGTGCCAGCCAATACCCGGGACAGGGAAACTCCTACGAGCAGTACTTC. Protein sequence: CASQYPGQGNSYEQYF.